The 18 T cell receptor beta chains listed next were all sequenced from one sample in a study of regulatory T cells in long-lasting Graves disease. Construction of the TCR beta libraries employed iRepertoire HTBI primers in conjunction with Arm-PCR of CDR3 regions. TCRdb reanalysed the multiplex PCR reads using MiXCR and keeps one entry per CDR3 protein. The table shows 580,000 or so distinct CDR3 sequences, with around 16% occurring only once. Time point meaning: newly diagnosed GD, antithyroid drugs for less than 3 months. Construction of the TCR library relied on RNA isolated from PBMCs. This sample was also put to use in a study of T cells in Graves' hyperthyroidism and ophthalmopathy.

The sample in question was peripheral blood mononuclear cells (PBMCs), obtained at new diagnosis, from a patient treated with antithyroid drugs. The receptors were sampled from a man between 18 and 35 years old with Graves disease.

This clonotype was seen a few times. Here the CDR3 reads CASRLAGVDEQYF. In DNA, the CDR3 is TGTGCCTCGAGACTAGCGGGAGTTGACGAGCAGTACTTC. The chain links TRBV10-3 to TRBJ2-7; 12 nucleotides align to TRBD2. The CDR3 runs to 13 residues. Trimming at V came to 11 bases and at J to 5 bases, leaving 7 bases not matched to a gene. Germline assignment: CDR1 ENHRY and CDR2 SYGVKD.

This clonotype came up many times. The V and J genes are TRBV11-2 and TRBJ1-4; D may be TRBD1 (5 bases). Trimming took 0 bases from V and 7 from J, leaving 12 bases between them. The V gene's germline CDR1 is SGHAT and CDR2 FQNNGV. This CDR3 has 15 amino acids. DNA of the CDR3: TGTGCCAGCAGCTTAGAGGACATTCCGGCTGAAAAACTGTTTTTT. This sequence encodes CASSLEDIPAEKLFF.

This clonotype was seen many times. Here the CDR3 DNA reads TGTGCCAGCAGCTTAACGTATAAAGACAATGAGCAGTTCTTC. This encodes CASSLTYKDNEQFF. The chain employs TRBV7-3 and TRBJ2-1; D unresolved. Germline CDR1 SGHTA, CDR2 FQGTGA. Deletions cut 0 bases from V and 5 bases from J, with 8 bases between. The CDR3 spans 14 residues.

The V call is TRBV4-1, the J call TRBJ1-2, with D perhaps TRBD1 (6 bases). This CDR3 is built from 15 residues. Germline values: CDR1 MGHRA, CDR2 YSYEKL. With 4 bases removed from V and 4 bases from J, the gap between germline ends came to 16 bases. The CDR3 spells CASSPSGGTTYGYTF. The CDR3 region has the DNA TGCGCCAGCAGCCCGTCCGGGGGCACAACCTATGGCTACACCTTC.

This clonotype was seen many times. The CDR3: CASSPRGQRSTDTQYF. DNA of the CDR3: TGTGCCAGCAGCCCCAGGGGTCAGCGGAGCACAGATACGCAGTATTTT. The chain couples TRBV3-1 to TRBJ2-3; TRBD1 is a possible D gene (6 bases). V lost 4 bases to trimming and J lost 0 bases, with 14 bases between them. CDR1 is LGHDT and CDR2 is YNNKEL in the germline V gene (reference sequence). This CDR3 contains 16 residues.

This clonotype was seen at least ten times. This chain uses TRBV18 with TRBJ2-2, with D tentatively TRBD2 (5 bases). Between the trimmed V and J ends, which lost 3 bases and 0 bases, there was a span of 8 bases. Germline CDR1 KGHSH, CDR2 LQKENI. The CDR3 consists of 15 residues. The CDR3 reads CASSPTMANTGELFF. CDR3 bases: TGTGCCAGCTCACCGACTATGGCGAACACCGGGGAGCTGTTTTTT.

The J gene is TRBJ2-4, the V gene TRBV25-1; unclear D gene. CDR1 is MGHDK, CDR2 SYGVNS, per germline. The V end was cut by 3 bases, the J end by 0 bases, with 15 bases between. CDR3 size: 17 residues. DNA for the CDR3: TGTGCCAGCAGTGAGGACCGATATGATCTAGCCAAAAACATTCAGTACTTC. Translation: CASSEDRYDLAKNIQYF.

This clonotype occurred a few times. V and J are TRBV29-1 and TRBJ1-2, with D perhaps matching TRBD1 (5 bases). Germline-derived CDR1 and CDR2 are SQVTM and ANQGSEA. Trimming removed 5 bases from V and 8 bases from J, with 18 bases in between. The CDR3 contains 13 residues. The CDR3 nucleotides read TGCAGCGTTAATATCGGGCCAGGGCACGGCTACACCTTC. As protein: CSVNIGPGHGYTF.

This clonotype showed up many times. The CDR3: CSAPRADLEGVEDTDTQYF. Written as DNA, the CDR3 is TGCAGTGCGCCTAGGGCTGACTTGGAGGGCGTCGAGGACACAGATACGCAGTATTTT. V usage is TRBV20-1 and J usage is TRBJ2-3, with a possible D match to TRBD2 (6 bases). The CDR3 totals 19 residues. The ends were cut back, 6 bases at V and 2 bases at J, with 30 bases in the middle. CDR1 is DFQATT, CDR2 SNEGSKA, per germline (reference sequence).

The chain links TRBV30 to TRBJ2-2; 10 bases fit TRBD2. The length of the CDR3 is 19 residues. The V segment lost 0 bases and the J segment 1 base; nucleotides outside the gene matches: 11. Germline lookup yields CDR1 GTSNPN and CDR2 SVGIG (reference sequence). CDR3 sequence: CAWSVSRKTSGLNTGELFF. CDR3 DNA: TGTGCCTGGAGTGTATCGAGGAAGACTAGCGGGTTGAACACCGGGGAGCTGTTTTTT.

The table lists this clonotype with many counts. The genes are TRBV3-1 and TRBJ1-1, with D maybe TRBD1 (6 bases). This CDR3 contains 13 residues. V was clipped by 1 base and J by 9 bases, with 12 bases between them. Germline lookup yields CDR1 LGHDT and CDR2 YNNKEL (reference sequence). CDR3 bases: TGTGCCAGCAGCCAAGGAAGGGGGGCGCAAGCTTTCTTT. This translates into CASSQGRGAQAFF.

This clonotype was recorded many times. V usage is TRBV12-3 or TRBV12-4 and J usage is TRBJ2-7, with 11 bases matching TRBD2. The CDR3 loop spans 16 amino acids. Trimming took 5 bases from V and 4 from J; bases not matched to a gene: 10. The chain's CDR3 is CASSRTSGRLLYEQYF. The CDR3 DNA reads as TGTGCCAGCAGTAGGACTAGCGGGCGCCTTCTTTACGAGCAGTACTTC.

This clonotype was picked up a small number of times. This chain joins TRBV11-1 and TRBJ1-2; 7 positions agree with TRBD1. Germline-derived CDR1 and CDR2 are SGHAT and FQDESV (reference sequence). Trimming took 3 bases from V and 7 from J; bases not matched to a gene: 5. The CDR3 extends over 13 amino acids. CDR3 protein: CASSFTGDPGYTF. CDR3 nucleotide sequence: TGTGCCAGCAGCTTTACAGGGGATCCTGGCTACACCTTC.

The V call is TRBV15, the J call TRBJ1-2, with no clear D. Germline-derived CDR1 and CDR2 are LNHNV and YYDKDF (reference sequence). V lost 0 bases and J lost 8, with 19 bases in between. The CDR3 has 16 amino acids. This CDR3 reads CATSRDLRSRPSGYTF. As DNA, the CDR3 is TGTGCCACCAGCAGAGACCTTCGAAGCCGCCCTTCGGGCTACACCTTC.

This clonotype was seen only a few times. The rearrangement joins TRBV7-9 to TRBJ1-3; 8 nucleotides line up with TRBD1. CDR1 and CDR2 (germline): SEHNR, FQNEAQ (reference sequence). V lost 5 bases to trimming and J lost 0 bases; unmatched junction nucleotides: 9. The CDR3 totals 17 residues. CDR3 sequence (DNA): TGTGCCAGCAGCATACAACCCAGGGGGCCCTCTGGAAACACCATATATTTT. Translated, it gives CASSIQPRGPSGNTIYF. Full variable domain (missing parts from reference TRBV7-9 and TRBJ1-3): DTGVSQNPRHKITKRGQNVTFRCDPISEHNRLYWYRQTLGQGPEFLTYFQNEAQLEKSRLLSDRFSAERPKGSFSTLEIQRTEQGDSAMYLCASSIQPRGPSGNTIYFGEGSWLTVV.

In this sample, this clonotype turned up many times. A much larger clone lies one base from this, so it may be a read error. In DNA form, the CDR3 reads TGTGCCAGCAGCGCAGGGGAGAACACTGAAGCTTTCTTT. This translates into CASSAGENTEAFF. J is TRBJ1-1 and V is TRBV4-2; D possibly corresponds to TRBD1 (6 bases). V was clipped by 5 bases and J by 1 base, with 8 bases between them. Germline CDR1 reads LGHNA; CDR2 reads YNFKEQ. The CDR3 is made up of 13 amino acids.

This clonotype was found many times. CDR3 DNA: TGTGCCAGCAGCTTGGAGGGCAGGGAGTTCTTC. Its protein is CASSLEGREFF. The chain combines TRBV5-8 with TRBJ2-1, with TRBD1 as a possible D gene (5 bases). The CDR3 runs 11 residues. Germline CDR1 is SGHTS and CDR2 is YDEGEE. Between the trimmed V and J ends, which lost 0 bases and 14 bases, there was a span of 9 bases. Full variable domain (rest looked up from reference TRBV5-8 and TRBJ2-1): EAGVTQSPTHLIKTRGQQATLRCSPISGHTSVYWYQQALGLGLQFLLWYDEGEERNRGNFPPRFSGRQFPNYSSELNVNALELEDSALYLCASSLEGREFFGPGTRLTVL.

This clonotype was picked up many times. The chain uses TRBV18 and TRBJ2-7; D is possibly TRBD1 or TRBD2 (6 bases each). V gave up 2 bases and J gave up 7 bases, with 15 bases separating them. The CDR3 extends over 14 amino acids. Germline V CDR1 and CDR2: KGHSH, LQKENI. The CDR3 reads CASSPSPGAEEQYF. CDR3 sequence (DNA): TGTGCCAGCTCACCATCCCCGGGGGCGGAGGAGCAGTACTTC. The full variable domain, completed using reference TRBV18 and TRBJ2-7, is NAGVMQNPRHLVRRRGQEARLRCSPMKGHSHVYWYRQLPEEGLKFMVYLQKENIIDESGMPKERFSAEFPKEGPSILRIQQVVRGDSAAYFCASSPSPGAEEQYFGPGTRLTVT.